The present TCR beta chain was sequenced within a study of high-grade serous ovarian cancer treatment subgroups. This clone was seen a few times. Profiling relied on immunoSEQ multiplex PCR, and the TCRdb table lists in-frame clones only, not all of them. The profile shows just over 35,000 clones, roughly 83% of them singletons. J gave up 4 bases and V 5 bases, and 7 bases lay outside the gene matches. The CDR3 consists of 17 residues. Germline V gene sequence: CDR1 MNHEY, CDR2 SMNVEV (reference sequence). Tumor samples were taken before definitive surgery or chemotherapy. This clonotype originated in a human donor with high-grade serous ovarian cancer. Specimen: tumor tissue. The chain links TRBV27 to TRBJ2-1; the match to TRBD2 covers 14 bases. CDR3 sequence: CASSPGTSGSQYNEQFF. The CDR3 DNA sequence: TGTGCCAGCAGTCCCGGGACTAGCGGGAGTCAATACAATGAGCAGTTCTTC.